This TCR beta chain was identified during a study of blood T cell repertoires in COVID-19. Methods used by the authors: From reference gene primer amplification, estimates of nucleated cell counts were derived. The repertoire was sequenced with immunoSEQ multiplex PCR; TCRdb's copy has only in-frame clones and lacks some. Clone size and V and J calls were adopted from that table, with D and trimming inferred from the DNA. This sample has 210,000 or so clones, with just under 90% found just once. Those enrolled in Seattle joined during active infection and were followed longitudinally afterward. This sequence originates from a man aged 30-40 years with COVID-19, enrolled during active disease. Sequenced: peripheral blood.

The CDR3 region is CASRQSTDTQYF. CDR3 bases: TGTGCCAGCAGACAGAGCACAGATACGCAGTATTTT. The J gene is TRBJ2-3, the V gene TRBV28; D gene unclear. The V and J ends lost 6 bases and 0 bases respectively, with 4 bases between them. The CDR3 loop spans 12 amino acids. CDR1 MDHEN and CDR2 SYDVKM come from the germline V gene. Variable domain in full (rest from reference TRBV28 and TRBJ2-3): DVKVTQSSRYLVKRTGEKVFLECVQDMDHENMFWYRQDPGLGLRLIYFSYDVKMKEKGDIPEGYSVSREKKERFSLILESASTNQTSMYLCASRQSTDTQYFGPGTRLTVL.